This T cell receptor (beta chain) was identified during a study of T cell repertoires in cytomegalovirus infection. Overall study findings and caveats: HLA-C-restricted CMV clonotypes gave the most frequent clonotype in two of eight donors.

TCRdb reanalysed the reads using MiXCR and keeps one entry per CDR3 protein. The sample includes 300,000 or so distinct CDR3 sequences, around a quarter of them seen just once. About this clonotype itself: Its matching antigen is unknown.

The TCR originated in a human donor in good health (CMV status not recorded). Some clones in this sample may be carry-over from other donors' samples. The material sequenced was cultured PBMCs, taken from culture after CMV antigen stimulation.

The CDR3 region is CASRYRGSYEQYF. CDR3 nucleotide sequence: TGTGCCAGCAGATACAGGGGGTCCTACGAGCAGTACTTC. This rearrangement joins TRBV27 to TRBJ2-7; 8 bases agree with TRBD1. V lost 6 bases to trimming and J lost 1 base; unmatched junction nucleotides: 2. Germline assignment: CDR1 MNHEY and CDR2 SMNVEV (reference sequence). The length of the CDR3 is 13 residues.